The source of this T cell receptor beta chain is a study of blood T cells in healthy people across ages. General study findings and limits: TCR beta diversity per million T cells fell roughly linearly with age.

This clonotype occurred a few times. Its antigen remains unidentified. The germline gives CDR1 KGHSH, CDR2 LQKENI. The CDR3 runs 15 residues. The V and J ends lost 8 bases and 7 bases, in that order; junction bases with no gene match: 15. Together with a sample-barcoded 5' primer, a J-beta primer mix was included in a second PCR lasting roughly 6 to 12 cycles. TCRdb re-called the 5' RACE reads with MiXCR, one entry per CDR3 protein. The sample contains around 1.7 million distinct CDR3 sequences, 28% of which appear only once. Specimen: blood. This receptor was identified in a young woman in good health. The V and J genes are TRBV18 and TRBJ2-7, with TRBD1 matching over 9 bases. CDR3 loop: CASPPTGQGIREQYF. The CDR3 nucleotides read TGTGCCAGCCCCCCAACGGGACAGGGAATACGAGAGCAGTACTTC.